This TCR beta chain was captured by sequencing in a study of T-cell reconstitution after alpha-beta-depleted transplantation in children (dated by TCRdb to about 2016). Study-level background: T-cell immune reconstitution after TCRalphabeta/CD19-depleted allogeneic hematopoietic cell transplantation in children was quantitatively tracked in the study by means of TCR repertoire profiling. Here is what the overall study found, with its caveats: Apparently early alphabetaT-cell count recovery about two months after transplant reportedly relied on only several hundred rapidly expanded clones derived from non-depleted graft cells. The high TCRbeta diversity at day 60 in some patients was ascribed to recipient T cells and intrathymic progenitors that had survived conditioning. Over the following months the frequencies of hyperexpanded clones went down, and after one year T-cell counts and TCRbeta diversity were mostly credited to newly produced T cells.

The germline V gene encodes CDR1 MNHNS and CDR2 SASEGT. The CDR3 covers 13 residues, taking in both the cysteine and the phenylalanine. Just CDR3 DNA is preserved here, 39 bases in frame from base 1. Relative to germline, V is 6 bases shorter and J is 4 bases shorter, with 9 bases between their ends. This clonotype appeared a few times. What antigen it recognizes has not been identified. No much larger clone exists at a distance of one base, and base qualities are not known. The library was prepared using PCR. The reads were generated on an Illumina HiSeq 2500. Molecular barcoding was employed in the preparation of TCR libraries, with unique molecular identifiers being used to normalize TCRbeta repertoire quantification. TCRdb handled the public reads itself, with Q25 trimming in fastp and clone calling in MiXCR, and kept productive beta chains. One record per CDR3 amino acid sequence lists the most common genes and DNA. The sample profile shows about a million distinct CDR3 sequences; under 30% of them were found once. The ten largest clones take up around 30% of the sample.

In the paper's terms, the treatment or condition label means: allogeneic hematopoietic cell transplantation with graft depleted of TCRalphabeta T cells and CD19 B cells. The children who served as transplant recipients had been given grafts of TCRalphabeta/CD19-depleted allogeneic hematopoietic cells. Recombination linked TRBV6-1 to TRBJ2-2; TRBD2 could be the D gene, as 6 bases match. This TCR derives from a boy in the first two years of life who had a stem cell transplant for SCID, so the T cells may come from the graft donor. Source: PBMCs, mostly from graft donor cells, taken 360 days after TCRalphabeta/CD19-depleted stem cell transplant. The DNA reads TGTGCCAGCAGCAGGGACTTCACCGGGGAGCTGTTTTTT. This yields the protein CASSRDFTGELFF.